This record looks at one T cell receptor beta chain sequence and its context. The antigen is not known. The CDR3 has 16 residues. After removal of 9 bases from V and 2 bases from J, the junction contained 9 bases not matched to a gene. CDR1 and CDR2 from the germline V gene are LNHDA and SQIVND (reference sequence). The data are from a study of CD4+ T cells in melanoma. Study-level results: CD8+ T cell, macrophage and B cell function reportedly correlated with neoantigen-specific CD4+ T cells. Diverse differentiation states were reported for melanoma neoantigen-specific CD4+ T cells.

The table came from immunoSEQ multiplex PCR; TCRdb's copy has only in-frame clones and leaves some out. Here the sample spans 13,000 or so clones, roughly 72% being singletons. The TCR originated in a human donor with melanoma. Material for sequencing was cells from a culture (not recorded whether cultured in vitro). The rearrangement links TRBV19 to TRBJ2-3; TRBD2 agrees at 12 bases. CDR3: CASRRTSGASTDTQYF. The CDR3 DNA follows: TGTGCCAGCCGGCGGACTAGCGGGGCCTCCACAGATACGCAGTATTTT.